The clone carrying this T cell receptor (beta chain) is a singleton in its sample. The sample belongs to a study of blood T cell repertoires in COVID-19. The overall study: Specimens from acute and convalescent COVID-19 originated in the United States, Italy and Spain. In each case, the material was cDNA or gDNA derived from T cells, B-cell-depleted T cells, or PBMCs.

Trimming took 9 bases from V and 4 from J; bases not matched to a gene: 8. CDR3 length: 13 residues. The germline gives CDR1 SEHNR, CDR2 FQNEAQ (reference sequence). In the study's own analysis: Estimates of nucleated cell counts were drawn from the amplification of reference gene primers. Assay used: immunoSEQ multiplex PCR; TCRdb lists only in-frame clones, some missing. V and J calls and clone size are as listed in that table; D and trimming were resolved from the DNA. The sample gives under 300,000 clones, 75% to 95% of which show up once; about 1.9% is in the top ten. The origin of this receptor is a woman aged 18-35 years who had recovered from COVID-19. This chain joins TRBV7-9 and TRBJ1-2, with 7 bases lining up with TRBD1. Sequencing used PBMCs or T cells enriched from blood (not recorded which). The CDR3 sequence: CASRGGDFYGYTF. CDR3 nucleotides: TGTGCCAGTCGAGGGGGCGACTTCTATGGCTACACCTTC.